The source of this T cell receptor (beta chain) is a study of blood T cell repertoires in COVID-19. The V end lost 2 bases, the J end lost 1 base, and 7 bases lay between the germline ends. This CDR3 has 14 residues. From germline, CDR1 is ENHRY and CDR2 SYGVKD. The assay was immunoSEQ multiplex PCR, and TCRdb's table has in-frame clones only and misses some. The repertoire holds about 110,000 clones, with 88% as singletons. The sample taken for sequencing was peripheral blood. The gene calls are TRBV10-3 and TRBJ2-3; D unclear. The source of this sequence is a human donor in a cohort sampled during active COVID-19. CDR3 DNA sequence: TGTGCCATCAGTGAGAACTTGGGCACAGATACGCAGTATTTT. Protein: CAISENLGTDTQYF.